Detailed here is one T cell receptor (beta chain). Antigen: not known. The CDR3 sequence is 16 residues long. V gave up 3 bases and J gave up 5 bases; unmatched junction bases: 10. Germline V lookup: CDR1 MDHEN, CDR2 SYDVKM. The sample belongs to a study of shared clonotypes between healthy human individuals. Across the whole study: Researchers assigned three CD4 naive, three CD4 memory, two CD8 naive and one CD8 memory plate to each donor. Study-wide points: Non-shared clonotypes had lower generation probabilities than those shared by all four donors.

CD45RO-negative, CCR7-positively selected cells formed the naive CD8 fraction, excluding terminally differentiated effector memory CD45RA+ cells. Genomic DNA from each subset was divided evenly over several immunoSEQ plates. Sorted-subset replicate PCR reactions were performed with roughly 200 ng DNA, corresponding to roughly 29,000 T cell genomes. The repertoire was sequenced with immunoSEQ multiplex PCR; TCRdb's copy has only in-frame clones and lacks some. The table has 1.5 million to 2.5 million clones, approximately 94% seen once. The genes are TRBV28 and TRBJ2-1; 7 bases match TRBD2. The sample consisted of naive CD8+ T cells sorted from blood. The origin of this receptor is a man aged 18 to 29 in good health. The CDR3: CASSFLFGLEDNEQFF. Written as DNA, the CDR3 is TGTGCCAGCAGTTTCCTTTTCGGACTAGAAGACAATGAGCAGTTCTTC.